The rows below give T cell receptor beta chains drawn from one sample of a study of T-cell reconstitution after alpha-beta-depleted transplantation in children. From the PCR reads, TCRdb called clonotypes with MiXCR, one entry per CDR3 protein. This sample has some 260,000 distinct CDR3 sequences, with around 25% found just once. The sample in question was PBMCs, mostly from graft donor cells, obtained 360 days after TCRalphabeta/CD19-depleted stem cell transplant. Receptors originate from a female patient aged 2-9 years who had a stem cell transplant for congenital amegakaryocytic thrombocytopenia, so the T cells may come from the graft donor. Both conserved end residues are part of each CDR3. Clone size, where shown, is once, few, many, or a class for clones that have expanded.

>TRBV28|few
CASSFSGKANYEQFF
>TRBV21-1|-
CASIPGQGHNEQFF
>TRBV5-1|-
CASSLGLAGVSDTQYF
>TRBV29-1|-
CSVRDRGFYNEQFF
>TRBV29-1|-
CSVDTDSHTEAFF
>TRBV7-2|many
CASSLALERDTQYF
>TRBV9|few
CASSVAGFGQGGNTEAFF
>TRBV10-3|many
CAISGGTGGRDTQYF
>TRBV5-1|-
CASSSGLDRVQTQYF
>TRBV12-3/TRBV12-4|-
CASRAKTGGDGYTF
>TRBV6-2/TRBV6-3|few
CASSYTSGGHHSYEQYF
>TRBV2|-
CASKVRTGDETQYF
>TRBV6-1|-
CASSPTGGAVYSDYGYTF
>TRBV15|-
CATAVGETQYF
>TRBV28|-
CASSGNTEAFF
>TRBV12-3/TRBV12-4|-
CASVTSLAGAPNEQFF
>TRBV12-3/TRBV12-4|few
CASTRGLAVYNEQFF
>TRBV24-1|-
CATSDLLAGGTGELFF
>TRBV4-1|few
CASSLNWSKNIQYF
>TRBV2|-
CASNLGTPEAFF
>TRBV5-1|-
CASSLISRALATEQYF
>TRBV20-1|few
CSARGQNYGYTF
>TRBV20-1|few
CSARVAEASTDTQYF
>TRBV5-1|few
CASSFRREYNEQFF
>TRBV5-6|-
CASSLLLAGAPAYF
>TRBV5-1|many
CASSLGLAGGPYNEQFF
>TRBV7-3|-
CASSLSDGVEQYF
>TRBV29-1|-
CSVAGTSGDLGSDTQYF
>TRBV30|-
CAWMGLAGGQNTGELFF
>TRBV20-1|-
CSANSGINTEAFF
>TRBV5-1|few
CASSLRQGGRFDIQYF
>TRBV6-2/TRBV6-3|-
CASSYEINEKLFF
>TRBV19|few
CASSISGRAVYNEQFF
>TRBV19|few
CASRGPGEAFF
>TRBV7-6|-
CASSLASGGYGANVLTF
>TRBV25-1|-
CASSADEQYF
>TRBV6-2/TRBV6-3|few
CASSYDSRGGRTF
>TRBV7-2|many
CASSLRLQGAGEQYF